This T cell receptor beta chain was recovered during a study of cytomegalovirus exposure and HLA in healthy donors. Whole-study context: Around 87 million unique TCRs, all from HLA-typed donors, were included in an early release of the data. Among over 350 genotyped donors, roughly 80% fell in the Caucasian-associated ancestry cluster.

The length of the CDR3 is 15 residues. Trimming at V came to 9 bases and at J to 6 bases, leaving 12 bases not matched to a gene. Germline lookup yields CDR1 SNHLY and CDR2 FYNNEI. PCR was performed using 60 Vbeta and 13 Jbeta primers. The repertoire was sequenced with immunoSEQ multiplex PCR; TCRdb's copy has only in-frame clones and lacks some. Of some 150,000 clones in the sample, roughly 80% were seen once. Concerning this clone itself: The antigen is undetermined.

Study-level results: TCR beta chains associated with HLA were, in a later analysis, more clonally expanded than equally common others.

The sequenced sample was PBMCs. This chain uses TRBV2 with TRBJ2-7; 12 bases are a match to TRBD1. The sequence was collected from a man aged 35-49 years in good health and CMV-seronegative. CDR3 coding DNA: TGTGCCAGTTCGTTAAAGGGACAGGGGGCGGGCGAGCAGTACTTC. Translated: CASSLKGQGAGEQYF.